The T cell receptor beta chain under discussion was sequenced for a study of cytomegalovirus exposure and HLA in healthy donors (dated by TCRdb to about 2017). In terms of the full investigation: According to an earlier analysis of 550 to 750 of the donors, 150 million to 200 million T cells yielded 120 million or so unique TCR beta sequences and 276 Gb of sequence data. HLA typing included class I and class II loci at four-digit resolution. An earlier analysis of a few hundred of the donors applied high-throughput TCR beta sequencing to assess whether each TCR beta V gene segment acted as functional or pseudogenic. Among about 390 genotyped donors of the cohort, an average of roughly 240,000 unique TCR beta nucleotide sequences were sequenced per donor, roughly 18% of them non-productive. To study patterns of TCR occurrence, a later analysis re-analyzed previously published TCR beta repertoires from just over 650 donors and added high-resolution HLA genotyping. The number of typed donors differed by locus: about 629-630 for A, B, C, DRB1 and DQB1; 522 for DQA1; approximately 600 for DPA1; and some 430 for DPB1. The T cell repertoires of around 730 subjects were profiled by immunosequencing and related to cytomegalovirus serostatus. The study aimed to test whether signatures of past pathogen exposure could be identified by cataloging public T cell receptors. Roughly 5 DR-DQ haplotypes were handled as single units for association and clustering, since linkage in the cohort was strong. A separate validation cohort of 100 to 150 different subjects was used in addition to the 666-subject first cohort. Rather than using new phenotypic data, the later analysis identified candidate immune exposures from TCR beta sequences and from how often those sequences occurred across donors. High-throughput TCR immunosequencing, statistical association of individual TCRs with disease status, and machine learning were combined to predict cytomegalovirus infection status. Donor age, sex, ethnicity and CMV serostatus were collected together with the repertoire data. Among the roughly 390 genotyped donors, approximately 77% belonged to the genetic ancestry cluster associated with self-reported Caucasian donors. Around 320 gigabases of sequencing data and approximately 93 million unique TCR sequences were included in an early release covering around 650 HLA-typed donors. In a later genetic analysis, genome-wide SNP genotypes for about 65% of the roughly 670 donors were used, and that subset was treated as a discovery cohort. Every discovery cohort repertoire had been produced on one sequencing platform. What the study reported, not specific to this receptor: In a later analysis, HLA-associated TCR beta chains were found to be more clonally expanded and to have lower generation probabilities than equally common non-associated chains. Roughly uniform sequencing depth across donors was assumed in presence/absence analyses, although this assumption may not hold. Most TCR sequences were observed very rarely across donors, whereas some public TCRs were present in many individuals. In a later analysis, the rate of TCR association differed among HLA loci, with DRB1 alleles having the most associated TCRs and HLA-C alleles having the fewest. In vitro tests confirmed that a few of the cytomegalovirus-associated TCR beta chains recognize cytomegalovirus antigens. In a later analysis, most CMV-associated TCR beta chains were found to appear HLA-restricted, with HLA associations seemingly driven largely by CMV exposure. The authors suggested that the approach could potentially be generalized to other disease states and immunological phenotypes. The sequencing pipeline was judged likely to have produced a cluster of highly shared sequence variants as a technical artifact. HLA typing was unavailable for some donors at each locus, so association tests used only the typed subset. In a later analysis, some 18,000 TCR beta sequences were associated with specific HLA alleles at a false discovery rate of 0.05. Several of the top co-occurrence clusters appeared to be linked to parvovirus B19, influenza, CMV and Epstein-Barr virus, according to a later analysis. In an earlier analysis of some 500 of the donors, most TCR beta V segments were observed in productive rearrangements about 87% or about 30% of the time, broadly matching IMGT annotations. Cytomegalovirus status was reported to be diagnosed by the classifier with high specificity and sensitivity in both the original and validation cohorts. Compared with the roughly 700-donor mean, donors in an Asian-associated ancestry cluster had fewer N-insertions in productive TCRs, according to a later genetic analysis. When HLA alleles, especially DR and DQ, strongly co-occurred, attributing TCR associations to individual alleles was difficult. A further reported finding was that TCR beta sequences accurately predicted the HLA-A and HLA-B alleles for most subjects in the first cohort. An association between a missense DCLRE1C variant and V-gene and J-gene trimming of TCR beta chains was found in a later genetic analysis and replicated in an independent cohort. Approximately 16 rarely observed V segments, including chromosome 9 orphons, were excluded from the earlier analysis of several hundred of the donors because counts were too low. Linkage disequilibrium might explain the correlated functional status among segregating V segments, but an unknown experimental factor could not be ruled out. A total of 150 or so TCR beta chains were listed by the study as associated with cytomegalovirus. Only TCR beta chains were sequenced in this cohort, and the absence of alpha or paired-chain data limited detectable features. Because the 87-base-pair reads could not distinguish some IMGT-functional V segments, including TRBV6-2 and TRBV6-3, those segments were excluded. The only immune exposure information available for the cohort was CMV serostatus.

Reading from cysteine to phenylalanine, the CDR3 counts 16 amino acids. The CDR3 DNA has 48 bases and is translated from base 1. Sequences LGHNT (CDR1) and FRNRAP (CDR2) are obtained from the germline V gene. Trimming costs V 5 bases and J 8 bases, and their ends lie 22 bases apart. Concerning this clone: The clone's antigen remains unknown. No base quality information exists; no much larger clone differs at one position.

Library method: the immunoSEQ multiplex PCR assay. The multiplex PCR relied on a mix of 60 forward primers for TCR Vbeta segments and 13 reverse primers for TCR Jbeta segments. The CDR3 region of rearranged TCR beta genes was amplified from genomic DNA by a multiplex PCR assay. On the Illumina HiSeq System, the amplified TCR beta libraries were sequenced as 87-base-pair reads. The study's processing was this. A later analysis counted tens of millions of unique TCR beta chains across the 700 or so repertoires, and some 11 million of these chains were shared by at least two donors. A nearest-neighbor algorithm error-corrected the raw reads and collapsed the reads into unique sequences, merging closely related sequences to remove PCR and sequencing errors. CDR3 sequences were aligned to IMGT reference sequences to assign V, D and J gene segments. For a sequence to be retained, a match of at least six nucleotides to both a V gene segment and a J gene segment was required. A rearrangement counted as productive if the CDR3 had no stop codons and remained in frame with V and J, and every other rearrangement counted as non-productive. CDR3 was defined according to IMGT convention as the region running from the second conserved V-encoded cysteine to the conserved J-encoded phenylalanine. The earlier analysis of approximately 500 of the donors excluded sequences that lacked an unambiguous match to a single V gene segment. In an earlier analysis of 450 to 750 of the donors, a V segment was called functional when productive rearrangements were above 56.7%, and segregating when the standard deviation between donors exceeded 5%. To diagnose cytomegalovirus status from the catalog of TCR beta chain sequences, a statistical classification framework was built. In a later analysis, TCR nucleotide sequences were compared against IMGT/GENE-DB human TR gene sequences so that V and J genes could be assigned. Using the TCRdist pipeline, a later analysis assigned CDR3 sequences along with most-parsimonious VDJ recombination scenarios. In a later analysis, every TCR beta chain was defined by the combination of its CDR3 amino acid sequence and its V-gene family, and reads without a unique V-gene family were dropped. A later analysis removed roughly 590 highly shared, low-generation-probability nucleotide sequences to deal with suspected cross-contamination and a sequencing artifact. In a later analysis, a clonal expansion index for each public chain was calculated from normalized within-repertoire ranks of inferred template counts. In a later analysis, generation probabilities were computed with a VDJ recombination model fitted to out-of-frame rearrangements, and the resulting probabilities were checked against IGoR. Hypergeometric tests were used in a later analysis to score TCR-TCR, TCR-HLA and TCR-CMV co-occurrence, with a repertoire-size bias correction applied to the TCR pairs. A later analysis estimated false discovery rates by permuting HLA or CMV assignments 20 times. In a later analysis, co-occurring TCRs were grouped with DBSCAN, and TCRdist sequence similarity was added when clustering was performed within HLA-allele-positive subsets. Repertoires with fewer than 30,000 or more than 120,000 public chains, plus five repertoires with anomalous nucleotide sharing, were excluded from co-occurrence clustering. Held by TCRdb, this immuneACCESS table contains in-frame sequences only and omits some clones. Under half of the omission traces to an unresolved V gene where checked; the cause of the rest is unknown. V, J and clone size derive from that table, while D and trimming were established from the DNA sequence. The sample has about 130,000 clones on record, around three quarters of them singletons. Jointly, the top ten make up approximately 1.7% of the sample.

The cohort consisted of 666 healthy bone marrow donors. At the time of sampling, every cohort member was nominally healthy, though immune exposures that went unrecorded were likely present. The donor tested CMV seronegative, placing the donor among the approximately 360 seronegative members of the cohort. A peripheral blood sample was provided by each donor, and peripheral blood mononuclear cells were used for TCR beta sequencing. Genomic DNA extraction from the blood cell samples was performed with the Qiagen DNeasy Blood Extraction Kit. The chain links TRBV12-5 with TRBJ2-1; tentative D gene TRBD2, with 6 bases matching. The material sequenced was PBMCs. The receptor comes from a woman aged 45 to 65 in good health and CMV-seronegative. The CDR3 reads CASGPPGLFNVDEQFF. The bases read TGTGCTAGTGGTCCTCCGGGACTCTTCAATGTCGATGAGCAGTTCTTC.